What follows describes a single T cell receptor (beta chain). The antigen remains undetermined. The protocol was immunoSEQ multiplex PCR, while the TCRdb copy is restricted to in-frame clones and leaves out a portion. The sample yields about 1 million clones, about 77% seen once. The entry originates in a study of shared clonotypes between healthy human individuals. A CD45RA+ naive subset and a CD45RA-negative memory subset were split from CD4+ cells. Study-level results: All-four-donor shared clonotypes had higher generation probabilities than non-shared clonotypes did.

This receptor was identified in a man aged 18 to 29 in good health. Sequencing was carried out using memory CD4+ T cells sorted from blood. Noted subset: CD45RA-negative fraction.

The chain's CDR3 is CAMKDAVSGNTIYF. CDR3 sequence (DNA): TGTGCCATGAAGGACGCCGTCTCTGGAAACACCATATATTTT. This rearrangement joins TRBV10-3 to TRBJ1-3; D gene uncertain. The CDR3 loop spans 14 amino acids. Germline lookup yields CDR1 ENHRY and CDR2 SYGVKD. V lost 9 bases, J lost 0 bases, and 12 bases lay in between.